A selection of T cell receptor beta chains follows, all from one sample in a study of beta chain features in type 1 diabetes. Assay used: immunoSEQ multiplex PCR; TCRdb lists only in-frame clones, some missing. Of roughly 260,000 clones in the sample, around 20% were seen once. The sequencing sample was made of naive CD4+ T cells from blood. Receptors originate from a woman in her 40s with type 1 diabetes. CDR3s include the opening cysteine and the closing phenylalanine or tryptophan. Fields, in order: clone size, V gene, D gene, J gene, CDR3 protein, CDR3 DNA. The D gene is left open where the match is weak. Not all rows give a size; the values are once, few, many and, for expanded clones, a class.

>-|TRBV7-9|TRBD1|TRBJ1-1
CASSTEDRVTEAFF
TGTGCCAGCAGCACTGAAGACAGGGTAACTGAAGCTTTCTTT
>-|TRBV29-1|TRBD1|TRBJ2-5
CSAAGTGEETQYF
TGCAGCGCGGCCGGGACAGGGGAAGAGACCCAGTACTTC
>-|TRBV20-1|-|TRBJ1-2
CSAPDIRGYTF
TGCAGTGCTCCGGACATCCGTGGCTACACCTTC
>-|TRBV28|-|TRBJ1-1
CASSLQGPKAFF
TGTGCCAGCAGTTTGCAGGGGCCAAAAGCTTTCTTT
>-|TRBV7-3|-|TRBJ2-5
CASSLSVLETQYF
TGTGCCAGCAGCTTAAGCGTTTTGGAGACCCAGTACTTC
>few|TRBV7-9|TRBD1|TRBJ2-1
CASSFRPGQNNEQFF
TGTGCCAGCAGCTTTCGGCCGGGACAGAACAATGAGCAGTTCTTC
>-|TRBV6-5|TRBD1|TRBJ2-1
CASSSPGQGAQQFF
TGTGCCAGCAGTTCCCCCGGACAGGGGGCTCAGCAGTTCTTC
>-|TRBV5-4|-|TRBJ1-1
CASSPDSMNTEAFF
TGTGCCAGCAGCCCGGACAGCATGAACACTGAAGCTTTCTTT
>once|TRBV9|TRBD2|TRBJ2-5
CASSLTSRETQYF
TGTGCCAGCAGCCTGACTAGCCGAGAGACCCAGTACTTC
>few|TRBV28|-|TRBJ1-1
CASSPEGSMNTEAFF
TGTGCCAGCAGTCCGGAGGGGAGCATGAACACTGAAGCTTTCTTT
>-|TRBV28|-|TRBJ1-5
CASSPPKGRPQHF
TGTGCCAGCTCGCCACCTAAGGGGCGGCCCCAGCATTTT
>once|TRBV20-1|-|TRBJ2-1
CSAPNYEQFF
TGCAGTGCTCCGAACTATGAGCAGTTCTTC
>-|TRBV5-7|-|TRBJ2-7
CASSWNIGGEQYF
TGTGCCAGCAGCTGGAATATTGGCGGCGAGCAGTACTTC
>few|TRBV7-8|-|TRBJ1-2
CASSFSEQGYGYTF
TGTGCCAGCAGCTTCTCGGAACAGGGCTATGGCTACACCTTC
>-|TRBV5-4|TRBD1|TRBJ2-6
CASSKSGQGAGGANVLTF
TGTGCCAGCAGCAAATCCGGACAGGGGGCTGGTGGGGCCAACGTCCTGACTTTC
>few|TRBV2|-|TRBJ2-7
CASTRQSPYEQYF
TGTGCCAGCACTCGACAGTCTCCCTACGAGCAGTACTTC
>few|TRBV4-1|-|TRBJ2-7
CASSQPSRDTYEQYF
TGCGCCAGCAGCCAACCCAGCAGGGATACCTACGAGCAGTACTTC
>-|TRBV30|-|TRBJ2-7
CAWSERTDYEQYF
TGTGCCTGGAGTGAGAGGACTGACTACGAGCAGTACTTC
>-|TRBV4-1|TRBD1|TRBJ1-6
CASRHTGQGALAPLHF
TGCGCCAGCAGACACACCGGGCAGGGGGCCTTGGCACCCCTCCACTTT
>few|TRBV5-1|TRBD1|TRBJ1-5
CASSLLGGDQPQHF
TGCGCCAGCAGCTTGCTAGGGGGCGATCAGCCCCAGCATTTT
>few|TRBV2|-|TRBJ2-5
CASSEADSRSETQYF
TGTGCCAGCAGTGAAGCGGACAGCCGGTCCGAGACCCAGTACTTC
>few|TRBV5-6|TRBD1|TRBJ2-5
CASSLRRTGGRETQYF
TGTGCCAGCAGCTTGAGGAGGACAGGGGGTCGGGAGACCCAGTACTTC
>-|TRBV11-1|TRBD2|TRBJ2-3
CASNQRGYPDTQYF
TGTGCCAGTAACCAGCGGGGGTACCCAGATACGCAGTATTTT
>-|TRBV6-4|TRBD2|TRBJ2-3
CASSELAGATDTQYF
TGTGCCAGCAGCGAACTAGCGGGAGCCACAGATACGCAGTATTTT
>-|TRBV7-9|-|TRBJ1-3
CASSPYSGNTIYF
TGTGCCAGCAGCCCGTACTCTGGAAACACCATATATTTT
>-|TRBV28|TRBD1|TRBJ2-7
CASSIDRGYEQYF
TGTGCCAGCTCCATCGACAGGGGCTACGAGCAGTACTTC
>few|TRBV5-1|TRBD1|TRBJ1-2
CASSTGAAGYTF
TGCGCCAGTTCAACAGGGGCGGCTGGCTACACCTTC
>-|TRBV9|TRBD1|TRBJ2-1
CASELKKGAAGGNEQFF
TGTGCCAGCGAGCTAAAGAAGGGAGCGGCAGGGGGTAATGAGCAGTTCTTC